One sample yielded the 13 T cell receptor beta chains listed below, sequenced in a study of blood T cell repertoires in COVID-19. The repertoire was sequenced with immunoSEQ multiplex PCR; TCRdb's copy has only in-frame clones and lacks some. The data show 100,000 to 150,000 clones, 81% seen once. The sequenced sample was peripheral blood. The receptors stem from a woman between 45 and 65 years old with acute or convalescent COVID-19.

The chain has TRBV5-8 and TRBJ1-2; tentative D call: TRBD1 (6 bases). Germline V gene data show CDR1 as SGHTS and CDR2 as YDEGEE. The ends were cut back, 5 bases at V and 6 bases at J, with 14 bases in the middle. The CDR3 is 13 amino acids. CDR3 nucleotide sequence: TGTGCCAGCAGACAGGGTTACTTCGATGGCTACACCTTC. As protein: CASRQGYFDGYTF.

This chain links TRBV6-1 with TRBJ2-3; 8 positions agree with TRBD2. Germline V gives CDR1 MNHNS, CDR2 SASEGT. The V and J ends lost 1 base and 7 bases, in that order; junction bases with no gene match: 7. This CDR3 has 15 amino acids. In DNA, the CDR3 is TGTGCCAGCAGTGAAGGGCGGGGGGAAATAAATACGCAGTATTTT. Translation: CASSEGRGEINTQYF.

The genes are TRBV9 and TRBJ1-2, with D possibly matching TRBD1 (5 bases). V lost 0 bases and J 4 bases, leaving 7 bases between the germline ends. The CDR3 spans 13 residues. Germline CDR1 is SGDLS and CDR2 is YYNGEE. CDR3 residues: CASSVADSYGYTF. The CDR3 bases are TGTGCCAGCAGCGTAGCAGACAGCTATGGCTACACCTTC.

This clone was recorded a few times. CDR3 DNA sequence: TGTGCCAGCACCTTAGACAGGGGATTCCAGCCCCAGCATTTT. This gives the protein CASTLDRGFQPQHF. The chain recombines TRBV6-5 with TRBJ1-5; 8 positions agree with TRBD1. V shed 7 bases, J shed 7 bases, and the junction held 9 bases outside the gene matches. Germline V gene data show CDR1 as MNHEY and CDR2 as SVGAGI. The CDR3 has 14 residues.

This chain links TRBV28 with TRBJ1-4, with 8 nucleotides matching TRBD1. With V trimmed by 6 bases and J by 6 bases, 6 bases remained unmatched. Germline V gene sequence: CDR1 MDHEN, CDR2 SYDVKM. The CDR3 loop spans 14 amino acids. CDR3 sequence (DNA): TGTGCCAGCAGCCCGGGACAGGCGGATGAAAAACTGTTTTTT. This translates into CASSPGQADEKLFF.

The chain has TRBV27 and TRBJ1-5, with 11 bases identical to TRBD1. CDR3 size: 19 residues. Germline trimming cut 3 bases from V and 2 bases from J; bases unmatched to any gene: 12. Germline V gene sequence: CDR1 MNHEY, CDR2 SMNVEV (reference sequence). CDR3 sequence reads: CASSFTGTGGLVGNQPQHF. CDR3 coding DNA: TGTGCCAGCAGTTTCACCGGGACAGGGGGTCTTGTGGGCAATCAGCCCCAGCATTTT.

This chain joins TRBV7-9 and TRBJ1-4; TRBD1 aligns across 9 bases. The ends lost 5 bases at V and 7 bases at J; junction bases unmatched: 5. The length of the CDR3 is 14 residues. Germline-derived CDR1 and CDR2 are SEHNR and FQNEAQ (reference sequence). The CDR3 loop reads CASSETGGREKLFF. The CDR3 DNA is TGTGCCAGCAGCGAGACAGGGGGACGTGAAAAACTGTTTTTT.

The chain is built from TRBV19 and TRBJ1-1; no clear D. V lost 3 bases and J 0 bases, leaving 11 bases between the germline ends. Looked up from germline, CDR1 is LNHDA and CDR2 is SQIVND (reference sequence). The length of the CDR3 is 15 residues. The CDR3 protein is CASSIMVEMNTEAFF. The CDR3 coding sequence is TGTGCCAGTAGTATTATGGTAGAAATGAACACTGAAGCTTTCTTT.

This clone showed up just once. The V gene is TRBV2, the J gene TRBJ2-2, with TRBD1 matching 8 bases. Germline-derived CDR1 and CDR2 are SNHLY and FYNNEI. The CDR3 runs 15 residues. V trimming: 6 bases; J trimming: 6 bases; junction bases outside the gene matches: 9. CDR3 DNA: TGTGCCAGCAGCGCGACCCGGACAGGGTCCGGGGAGCTGTTTTTT. Translating it yields CASSATRTGSGELFF.

Concerning this clone itself: Within the sample, other DNA sequences also encode this same CDR3. The V and J genes are TRBV19 and TRBJ1-1; D call uncertain. The germline gives CDR1 LNHDA, CDR2 SQIVND (reference sequence). The CDR3 runs to 13 residues. The V end was cut by 1 base, the J end by 0 bases, with 3 bases between. CDR3 in amino acids: CASSIVMNTEAFF. CDR3 DNA: TGTGCCAGTAGTATAGTCATGAACACTGAAGCTTTCTTT.

The sample holds one count of this clone. The chain employs TRBV12-5 and TRBJ2-2; D ambiguous. The CDR3 runs 15 residues. Trimming removed 0 bases at V and 1 base at J, with 6 bases between. CDR1 LGHNT and CDR2 FRNRAP come from the germline V gene. The CDR3 loop reads CASGLVLGNTGELFF. The CDR3 nucleotides are TGTGCTAGTGGTTTGGTACTTGGGAACACCGGGGAGCTGTTTTTT. Full variable domain (rest looked up from reference TRBV12-5 and TRBJ2-2): DARVTQTPRHKVTEMGQEVTMRCQPILGHNTVFWYRQTMMQGLELLAYFRNRAPLDDSGMPKDRFSAEMPDATLATLKIQPSEPRDSAVYFCASGLVLGNTGELFFGEGSRLTVL.

The chain couples TRBV5-4 to TRBJ2-1; weak D call: TRBD1 (5 bases). V gave up 1 base and J gave up 4 bases, with 15 bases separating them. Germline values: CDR1 SGHNT, CDR2 YYREEE (reference sequence). This CDR3 comprises 16 residues. The CDR3 sequence is CASSLMRQGVYNEQFF. The DNA for the CDR3 is TGTGCCAGCAGCTTGATGCGGCAGGGTGTGTACAATGAGCAGTTCTTC.

J is TRBJ1-5 and V is TRBV27; possibly TRBD1 for D (5 bases). Germline V gene data show CDR1 as MNHEY and CDR2 as SMNVEV (reference sequence). The CDR3 extends over 13 amino acids. Trimming removed 4 bases from V and 5 bases from J, with 9 bases in between. DNA for the CDR3: TGTGCCAGCAGTTGGGGGGAAGATCAGCCCCAGCATTTT. Translated, it gives CASSWGEDQPQHF.